Following are 5 T cell receptor beta chains from one sample sequenced in a study of blood T cell repertoires in COVID-19. The table came from immunoSEQ multiplex PCR; TCRdb's copy has only in-frame clones and leaves some out. The sample includes over 45,000 clones, 75% to 80% of them seen just once. The material sequenced was peripheral blood. These receptors originate from a man over 45 with active or convalescent COVID-19.

V usage is TRBV29-1 and J usage is TRBJ2-7; 12 nucleotides line up with TRBD1. Looked up from germline, CDR1 is SQVTM and CDR2 is ANQGSEA. Trimming took 5 bases from V and 3 from J; bases not matched to a gene: 5. This CDR3 has 14 residues. The CDR3 nucleotides are TGCAGCGTTACCGGGACAGGGGGCTACTACGAGCAGTACTTC. Its translation: CSVTGTGGYYEQYF.

The V call is TRBV30, the J call TRBJ2-1; TRBD2 matches 10 bases. V lost 3 bases and J lost 3; bases outside the gene matches: 14. Per germline, CDR1 GTSNPN and CDR2 SVGIG (reference sequence). This CDR3 comprises 18 residues. In DNA, the CDR3 is TGTGCCTGGAGCGAATATATACCGACTAGCGGGTTCTACAATGAGCAGTTCTTC. The encoded protein is CAWSEYIPTSGFYNEQFF.

The chain recombines TRBV12-3 or TRBV12-4 with TRBJ1-2; 9 nucleotides agree with TRBD1. Unmatched junction bases numbered 1, after V lost 1 base and J lost 7 bases. This CDR3 is 13 amino acids long. The CDR3, as DNA: TGTGCCAGCAGTTTAGGGGACAGGGTTGGCTACACCTTC. Translated, it gives CASSLGDRVGYTF.

The chain is built from TRBV29-1 and TRBJ2-7; no definite D call. Germline lookup yields CDR1 SQVTM and CDR2 ANQGSEA. Trimming shortened V by 4 bases and J by 2 bases, and 12 bases separated the two germline ends. This CDR3 spans 13 amino acids. CDR3 region: CSVAPGFTYEQYF. The CDR3 bases are TGCAGCGTTGCCCCGGGTTTCACCTACGAGCAGTACTTC.

The gene calls are TRBV29-1 and TRBJ1-4; D possibly corresponds to TRBD1 (6 bases). V was trimmed by 4 bases and J by 4 bases, leaving 19 bases between them. CDR3 length equals 16 residues. From germline, CDR1 is SQVTM and CDR2 ANQGSEA. CDR3 sequence: CSVASQGMGHNEKLFF. The CDR3 DNA follows: TGCAGCGTTGCGAGTCAGGGGATGGGACATAATGAAAAACTGTTTTTT.